These 24 T cell receptor beta chains were all obtained from the same sample, sequenced in a study of T-cell reconstitution after alpha-beta-depleted transplantation in children. Unique molecular identifiers featured in how the TCRbeta library was prepared. From the PCR reads, TCRdb called clonotypes with MiXCR, one entry per CDR3 protein. The data hold about 300,000 distinct CDR3 sequences, with over 9.5% observed a single time. Sample: PBMCs, taken before TCRalphabeta/CD19-depleted stem cell transplant. The receptors were gathered from a boy under two years old with acute myeloid leukemia, due to receive a stem cell transplant.

Many counts were recorded for this clonotype. The chain carries TRBV7-3 and TRBJ2-5; D may be TRBD1 (6 bases). The CDR3 is made up of 15 amino acids. V dropped 5 bases and J dropped 4 bases, with 17 bases sitting between them. The germline V gene encodes CDR1 SGHTA and CDR2 FQGTGA. CDR3 region: CASSPGGARVETQYF. In nucleotides, the CDR3 is TGTGCCAGCAGCCCTGGGGGCGCTAGGGTAGAGACCCAGTACTTC.

Comment on this clonotype: This sequence may be a read error, since a much larger clone differs from it by one base. The chain combines TRBV7-2 with TRBJ2-3; D call uncertain. The V gene's germline CDR1 is SGHTA and CDR2 FQGNSA. CDR3 size: 14 residues. CDR3 in DNA: TGTGCCAGCAGCTACTTAAGAACCACATATACGCAGTATTTT. It is translated as CASSYLRTTYTQYF.

This clonotype has at least ten counts. This sequence joins TRBV12-3 or TRBV12-4 and TRBJ2-1; no firm D call. Trimming left V 3 bases short and J 3 bases short, with 9 bases between. This CDR3 spans 14 amino acids. The CDR3 nucleotides read TGTGCCAGCAGTTTTGTCCGGGTCTACAATGAGCAGTTCTTC. Amino acid sequence: CASSFVRVYNEQFF.

This clonotype was recorded many times. The chain uses TRBV5-1 and TRBJ2-7, with D possibly TRBD1 on 5 matching bases. The CDR3 runs 12 residues. Germline V gene lookup returns CDR1 SGHRS and CDR2 YFSETQ. V was cut by 3 bases and J by 5 bases, with 9 bases left in between. The CDR3 here is CASSYLTDEQYF. CDR3 DNA: TGCGCCAGCAGCTACTTGACAGACGAGCAGTACTTC.

This clonotype was seen at least ten times. V gene TRBV28 combines with J gene TRBJ2-3, with TRBD2 matching over 15 bases. The trim removed 5 bases at V and 5 bases at J, leaving 5 bases unmatched. Germline lookup yields CDR1 MDHEN and CDR2 SYDVKM. The CDR3 is 16 amino acids. The CDR3 DNA reads TGTGCCAGCAGTCCCGGGACTAGCGGGAGGAGAGATACGCAGTATTTT. Protein: CASSPGTSGRRDTQYF.

This clonotype showed up many times. This chain uses TRBV12-3 or TRBV12-4 with TRBJ2-2; D is ambiguous. The CDR3 is 13 residues long. The V and J ends lost 2 bases and 6 bases respectively, with 7 bases between them. The CDR3 loop reads CASSLRYSGELFF. The CDR3 DNA reads TGTGCCAGCAGTTTACGATACTCCGGGGAGCTGTTTTTT.

This clonotype has a count of ten or more. The chain carries TRBV28 and TRBJ2-4; 10 bases are shared with TRBD1. The CDR3 consists of 15 residues. V was clipped by 3 bases and J by 8 bases; unmatched bases: 7. Germline V gene data show CDR1 as MDHEN and CDR2 as SYDVKM. The CDR3 here is CASSFLRTGGDIQYF. CDR3 DNA: TGTGCCAGCAGTTTCCTCCGGACAGGGGGGGACATTCAGTACTTC.

The V and J genes are TRBV19 and TRBJ2-3; a possible D gene is TRBD2 (6 bases). Germline V lookup: CDR1 LNHDA, CDR2 SQIVND (reference sequence). Trimming stripped 2 bases from V and 2 bases from J, with 11 bases between. This CDR3 has 15 amino acids. The CDR3: CASSIRGIHTDTQYF. In DNA form, the CDR3 reads TGTGCCAGTAGTATACGGGGGATTCACACAGATACGCAGTATTTT.

V is TRBV28 and J is TRBJ1-5; 7 nucleotides align to TRBD1. CDR1 is MDHEN, CDR2 SYDVKM, per germline. Trimming cost V 5 bases and J 5 bases; bases outside gene matches: 9. This CDR3 is built from 15 residues. CDR3 nucleotide sequence: TGTGCCAGCAGTCCTACAGGGGTAGGTTATCAGCCCCAGCATTTT. Residues: CASSPTGVGYQPQHF.

This clonotype was counted many times. This chain uses TRBV12-3 or TRBV12-4 with TRBJ1-6; no firm D call. The CDR3 totals 14 residues. Trimming shortened V by 5 bases and J by 3 bases, and 8 bases separated the two germline ends. In DNA form, the CDR3 reads TGTGCCAGCAGTCCCTCAATCTATAATTCACCCCTCCACTTT. Protein: CASSPSIYNSPLHF.

At least ten counts were recorded for this clonotype. This chain connects TRBV20-1 to TRBJ2-7; D is possibly TRBD1 (6 bases). The CDR3 has 17 residues. Trimming removed 6 bases at V and 2 bases at J, with 26 bases between. CDR1 is DFQATT, CDR2 SNEGSKA, per germline (reference sequence). CDR3 protein: CSALDFRDDRMTYEQYF. In nucleotides, the CDR3 is TGCAGTGCCCTAGATTTCCGGGACGACAGGATGACCTACGAGCAGTACTTC.

This clonotype was observed many times. The V gene is TRBV7-9, the J gene TRBJ2-1; D gene unclear. CDR1 SEHNR and CDR2 FQNEAQ come from the germline V gene (reference sequence). V lost 5 bases to trimming and J lost 4 bases, with 9 bases between them. The CDR3 is 13 residues long. In DNA, the CDR3 is TGTGCCAGCAGCGCTGGAGATTACAATGAGCAGTTCTTC. Protein product: CASSAGDYNEQFF.

Comment on this clonotype: Given a much more abundant clone one base away, this may be a read error. J is TRBJ1-4 and V is TRBV3-1; D call uncertain. Germline CDR1 and CDR2: LGHDT and YNNKEL (reference sequence). The CDR3 is 20 residues long. The ends were cut back, 0 bases at V and 0 bases at J, with 20 bases in the middle. The CDR3 region has the DNA TGTGCCAGCAGCCAAGACCAAGATAACGACGGTCTTCCAACTAATGAAAAACTGTTTTTT. The encoded protein is CASSQDQDNDGLPTNEKLFF. Variable domain in full (rest from reference TRBV3-1 and TRBJ1-4): DTAVSQTPKYLVTQMGNDKSIKCEQNLGHDTMYWYKQDSKKFLKIMFSYNNKELIINETVPNRFSPKSPDKAHLNLHINSLELGDSAVYFCASSQDQDNDGLPTNEKLFFGSGTQLSVL.

This clonotype was counted at least ten times. The V gene is TRBV20-1, the J gene TRBJ2-6; D may match TRBD1 or TRBD2 (5 bases each). Trimming left V 2 bases short and J 0 bases short, with 14 bases between. The CDR3 loop spans 17 amino acids. Germline assignment: CDR1 DFQATT and CDR2 SNEGSKA (reference sequence). CDR3 residues: CSARSRGPTSGANVLTF. In nucleotides, the CDR3 is TGCAGTGCTAGATCAAGGGGACCTACCTCTGGGGCCAACGTCCTGACTTTC.

In this sample, this clonotype turned up many times. The chain combines TRBV7-8 with TRBJ2-3, with no clear D. The CDR3 length is 14 residues. Per the germline V gene, CDR1 is SGHVS and CDR2 is FQNEAQ. Trimming left V 2 bases short and J 3 bases short, with 9 bases between. Written as DNA, the CDR3 is TGTGCCAGCAGCTTAATCGGCGCTACAGATACGCAGTATTTT. It encodes CASSLIGATDTQYF.

This clonotype was detected ten times or more. The CDR3 nucleotides read TGTGCCAGCAGCTTATGGGGGAACAATGAGCAGTTCTTC. It specifies CASSLWGNNEQFF. J is TRBJ2-1 and V is TRBV11-3, with D possibly being TRBD1 or TRBD2 (5 bases each). Germline V gives CDR1 SGHNT, CDR2 YENEEA. V was trimmed by 2 bases and J by 5 bases, leaving 7 bases between them. The CDR3 length is 13 residues.

This clonotype was seen a few times. A read error may be the cause here, since a much bigger clone is one base away. The V and J genes are TRBV10-3 and TRBJ2-7; no firm D call. Per germline, CDR1 ENHRY and CDR2 SYGVKD. V was cut by 2 bases and J by 1 base, with 9 bases left in between. This CDR3 is 14 amino acids long. CDR3 nucleotide sequence: TGTGCCATCAGTGAGGGGTACCTATCCTACGAGCAGTACTTC. Translating it yields CAISEGYLSYEQYF.

This clonotype was picked up many times. This chain connects TRBV29-1 to TRBJ1-1; D perhaps matches TRBD1 (6 bases). The germline V gene has CDR1 SQVTM and CDR2 ANQGSEA. Trimming took 6 bases from V and 0 from J, leaving 14 bases between them. The CDR3 has 14 residues. CDR3 sequence: CSVRPDSVNTEAFF. DNA for the CDR3: TGCAGCGTAAGACCGGACAGTGTGAACACTGAAGCTTTCTTT.

In its sample, this clonotype was seen many times. CDR3 sequence reads: CASGGLAGGVNEQFF. Written as DNA, the CDR3 is TGCGCCAGCGGAGGACTAGCGGGAGGAGTTAATGAGCAGTTCTTC. This rearrangement joins TRBV5-1 to TRBJ2-1; 14 nucleotides line up with TRBD2. V lost 7 bases, J lost 7 bases, and 7 bases stayed unmatched. This CDR3 region has 15 residues. CDR1 is SGHRS and CDR2 is YFSETQ in the germline V gene. Full variable domain (missing parts from reference TRBV5-1 and TRBJ2-1): KAGVTQTPRYLIKTRGQQVTLSCSPISGHRSVSWYQQTPGQGLQFLFEYFSETQRNKGNFPGRFSGRQFSNSRSEMNVSTLELGDSALYLCASGGLAGGVNEQFFGPGTRLTVL.

This chain connects TRBV20-1 to TRBJ2-7; D remains unclear. CDR1 is DFQATT and CDR2 is SNEGSKA in the germline V gene (reference sequence). V was clipped by 3 bases and J by 1 base, with 10 bases between them. The length of the CDR3 is 13 residues. The DNA of the CDR3 is TGCAGTGCTAGTCCCGGGTTTTCCTACGAGCAGTACTTC. Its translation: CSASPGFSYEQYF.

At least ten counts were recorded for this clonotype. J is TRBJ1-5 and V is TRBV12-3 or TRBV12-4; D might be TRBD1 (5 bases). The CDR3 has 16 amino acids. V was shortened by 7 bases and J by 0 bases, with 16 bases between the two germline ends. The CDR3 is CASKMGPLHSNQPQHF. CDR3 in DNA: TGTGCCAGCAAGATGGGGCCTCTACATAGCAATCAGCCCCAGCATTTT.

This clonotype was picked up many times. The chain has TRBV7-2 and TRBJ2-3; D not certain. The CDR3 spans 14 residues. Trimming left V 2 bases short and J 2 bases short, with 8 bases between. Germline V lookup: CDR1 SGHTA, CDR2 FQGNSA. CDR3 protein: CASSLRTVTDTQYF. The DNA for the CDR3 is TGTGCCAGCAGCTTAAGAACCGTCACAGATACGCAGTATTTT.

This clonotype has ten or more counts. V gene TRBV7-2 combines with J gene TRBJ1-6; D not certain. Germline CDR1 is SGHTA and CDR2 is FQGNSA. Deletions cut 5 bases from V and 8 bases from J, with 10 bases between. This CDR3 region has 13 residues. For the CDR3, the DNA is TGTGCCAGCAGCCTACAACTAGATTCACCCCTCCACTTT. This encodes CASSLQLDSPLHF.

This clonotype has ten or more counts. This chain connects TRBV5-5 to TRBJ2-7; 7 nucleotides match TRBD1. J lost 6 bases, V lost 1 base, and 13 bases had no gene match. Germline CDR1 and CDR2: SGHKS and YYEKEE (reference sequence). This CDR3 spans 16 amino acids. The CDR3 is CASSLLWRQGTSEQYF. The CDR3 bases are TGTGCCAGCAGCTTGTTGTGGCGACAGGGAACGAGCGAGCAGTACTTC. Drawing the rest from reference TRBV5-5 and TRBJ2-7, the complete variable domain is DAGVTQSPTHLIKTRGQQVTLRCSPISGHKSVSWYQQVLGQGPQFIFQYYEKEERGRGNFPDRFSARQFPNYSSELNVNALLLGDSALYLCASSLLWRQGTSEQYFGPGTRLTVT.